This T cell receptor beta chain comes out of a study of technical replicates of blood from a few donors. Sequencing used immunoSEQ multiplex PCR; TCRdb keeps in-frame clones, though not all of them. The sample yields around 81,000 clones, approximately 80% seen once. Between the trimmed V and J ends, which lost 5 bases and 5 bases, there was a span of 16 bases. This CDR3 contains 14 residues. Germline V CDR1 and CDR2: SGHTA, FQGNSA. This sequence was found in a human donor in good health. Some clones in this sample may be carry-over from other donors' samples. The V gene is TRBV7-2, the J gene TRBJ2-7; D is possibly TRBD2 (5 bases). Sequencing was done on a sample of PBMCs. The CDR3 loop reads CASSDDSGKHEQYF. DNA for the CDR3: TGTGCCAGCAGCGACGACTCGGGAAAACACGAGCAGTACTTC.